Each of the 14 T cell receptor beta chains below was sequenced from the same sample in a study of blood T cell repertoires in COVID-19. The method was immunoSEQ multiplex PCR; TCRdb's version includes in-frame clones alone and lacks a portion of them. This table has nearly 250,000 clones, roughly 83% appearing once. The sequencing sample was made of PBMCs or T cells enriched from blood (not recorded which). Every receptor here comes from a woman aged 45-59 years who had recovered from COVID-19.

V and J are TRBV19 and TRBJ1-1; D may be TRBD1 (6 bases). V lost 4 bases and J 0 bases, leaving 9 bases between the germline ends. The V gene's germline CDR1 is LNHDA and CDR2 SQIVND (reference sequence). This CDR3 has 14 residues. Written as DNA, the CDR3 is TGTGCCAGTAGTAAGGACAGCATGAACACTGAAGCTTTCTTT. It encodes CASSKDSMNTEAFF.

The CDR3 DNA reads TGTGCCAGCAGGGTAGACAGGAACACTGAAGCTTTCTTT. As protein: CASRVDRNTEAFF. The V gene is TRBV25-1, the J gene TRBJ1-1, with TRBD1 as a possible D gene (5 bases). Germline CDR1 MGHDK, CDR2 SYGVNS. This CDR3 has 13 residues. The V and J ends lost 6 bases and 1 base respectively, with 9 bases between them.

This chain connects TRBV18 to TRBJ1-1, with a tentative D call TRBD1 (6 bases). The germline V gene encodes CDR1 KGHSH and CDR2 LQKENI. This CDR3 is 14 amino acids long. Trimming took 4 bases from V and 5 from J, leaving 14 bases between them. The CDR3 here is CASSLNPRGTEAFF. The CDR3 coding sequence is TGTGCCAGCTCACTTAACCCAAGGGGGACTGAAGCTTTCTTT.

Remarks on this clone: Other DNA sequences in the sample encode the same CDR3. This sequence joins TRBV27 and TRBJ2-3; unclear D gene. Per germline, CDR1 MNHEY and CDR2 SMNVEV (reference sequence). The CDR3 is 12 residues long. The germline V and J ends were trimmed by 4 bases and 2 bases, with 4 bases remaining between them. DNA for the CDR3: TGTGCCAGCAGTTCCAACACAGATACGCAGTATTTT. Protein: CASSSNTDTQYF.

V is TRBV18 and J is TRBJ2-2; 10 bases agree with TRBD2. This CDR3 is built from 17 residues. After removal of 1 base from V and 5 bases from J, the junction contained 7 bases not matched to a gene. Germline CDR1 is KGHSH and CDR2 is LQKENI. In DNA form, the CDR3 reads TGTGCCAGCTCACCACGGCTAGCGGGAGTAGAAACCGGGGAGCTGTTTTTT. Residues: CASSPRLAGVETGELFF.

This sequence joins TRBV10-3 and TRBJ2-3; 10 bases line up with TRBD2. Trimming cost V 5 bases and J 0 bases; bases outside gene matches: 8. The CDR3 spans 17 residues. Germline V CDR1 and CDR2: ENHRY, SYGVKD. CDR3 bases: TGTGCCATCAGTAAAGGGACTAGCGCTACTAGCACAGATACGCAGTATTTT. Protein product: CAISKGTSATSTDTQYF.

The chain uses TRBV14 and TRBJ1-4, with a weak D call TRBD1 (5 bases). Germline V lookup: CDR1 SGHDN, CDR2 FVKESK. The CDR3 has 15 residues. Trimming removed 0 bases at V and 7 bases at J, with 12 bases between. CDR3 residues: CASSQDWGVAEKLFF. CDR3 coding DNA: TGTGCCAGCAGCCAAGATTGGGGGGTGGCTGAAAAACTGTTTTTT.

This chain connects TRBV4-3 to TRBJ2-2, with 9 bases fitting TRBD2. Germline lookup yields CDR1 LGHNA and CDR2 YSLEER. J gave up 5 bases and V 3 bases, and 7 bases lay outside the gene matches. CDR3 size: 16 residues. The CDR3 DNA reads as TGCGCCAGCAGCCAGGCGGGGGGGCATGTGACCGGGGAGCTGTTTTTT. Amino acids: CASSQAGGHVTGELFF.

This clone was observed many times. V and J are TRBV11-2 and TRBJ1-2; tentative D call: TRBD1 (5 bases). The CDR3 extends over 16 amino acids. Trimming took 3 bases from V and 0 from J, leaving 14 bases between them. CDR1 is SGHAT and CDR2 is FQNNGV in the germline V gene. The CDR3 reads CASSFVRDLANYGYTF. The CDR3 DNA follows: TGTGCCAGCAGCTTCGTCCGGGACTTAGCTAACTATGGCTACACCTTC.

CDR3 sequence reads: CAWSGQLNQPQHF. CDR3 nucleotide sequence: TGTGCCTGGAGTGGACAGCTGAATCAGCCCCAGCATTTT. The chain is built from TRBV30 and TRBJ1-5; TRBD1 is a possible D gene (5 bases). The CDR3 is 13 residues long. The germline CDR1 and CDR2 sequences are GTSNPN and SVGIG (reference sequence). Deletions cut 1 base from V and 4 bases from J, with 8 bases between.

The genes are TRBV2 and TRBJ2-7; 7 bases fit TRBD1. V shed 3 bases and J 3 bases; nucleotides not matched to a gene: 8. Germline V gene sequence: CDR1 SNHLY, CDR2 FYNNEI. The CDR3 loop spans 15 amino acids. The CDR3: CASSDWQGVGYEQYF. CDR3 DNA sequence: TGTGCCAGCAGTGATTGGCAGGGGGTAGGCTACGAGCAGTACTTC.

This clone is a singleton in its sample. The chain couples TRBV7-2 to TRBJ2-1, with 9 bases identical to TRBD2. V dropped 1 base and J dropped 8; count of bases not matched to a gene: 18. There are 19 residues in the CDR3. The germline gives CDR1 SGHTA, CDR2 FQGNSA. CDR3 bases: TGTGCCAGCAGCTTAGTAGGAGGGGTTAGCGGGAGCGGGGCATATGAGCAGTTCTTC. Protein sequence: CASSLVGGVSGSGAYEQFF.

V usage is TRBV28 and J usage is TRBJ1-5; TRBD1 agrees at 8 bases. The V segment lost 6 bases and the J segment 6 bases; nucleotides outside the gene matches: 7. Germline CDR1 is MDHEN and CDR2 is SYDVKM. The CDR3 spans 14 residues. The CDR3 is CASSTGGRSQPQHF. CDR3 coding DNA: TGTGCCAGCAGCACAGGGGGTCGGAGTCAGCCCCAGCATTTT.

The CDR3 region is CSASTQGPTRGPLHF. In DNA form, the CDR3 reads TGCAGTGCTAGTACACAGGGGCCAACCAGGGGACCCCTCCACTTT. The J gene is TRBJ1-6, the V gene TRBV20-1; 7 bases map to TRBD1. Per germline, CDR1 DFQATT and CDR2 SNEGSKA (reference sequence). The ends lost 3 bases at V and 12 bases at J; junction bases unmatched: 14. The CDR3 has 15 amino acids.